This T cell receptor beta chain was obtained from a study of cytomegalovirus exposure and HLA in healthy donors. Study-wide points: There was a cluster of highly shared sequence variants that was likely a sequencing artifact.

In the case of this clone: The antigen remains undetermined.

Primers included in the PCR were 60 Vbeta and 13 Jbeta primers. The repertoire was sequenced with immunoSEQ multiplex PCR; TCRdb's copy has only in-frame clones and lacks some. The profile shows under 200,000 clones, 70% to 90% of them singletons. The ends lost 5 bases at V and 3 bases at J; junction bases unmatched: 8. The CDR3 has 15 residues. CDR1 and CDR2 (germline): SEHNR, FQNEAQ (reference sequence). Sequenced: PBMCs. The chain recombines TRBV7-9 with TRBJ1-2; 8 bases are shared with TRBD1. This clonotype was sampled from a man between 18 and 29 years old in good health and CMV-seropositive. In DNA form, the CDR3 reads TGTGCCAGCAGCACCTACAGGGGGGCGGACTATGGCTACACCTTC. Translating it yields CASSTYRGADYGYTF.